The clone carrying this T cell receptor beta chain has just a few counts. Its specificity is not known. The data belong to a study of beta chain features in type 1 diabetes. Turning to the study itself: Patients shared similar age, gender and cell yields with healthy donors. General study findings and limits: TCRB CDR3s from Type 1 diabetes patients were moderately but significantly shorter in all four CD4+ subsets. Insertions were fewer and deletions more numerous at VDJ junctions in type 1 diabetes patients.

Every isolated RNA sample was fully reverse transcribed, so sequencing captured expressed TCRB transcripts. Generated by immunoSEQ multiplex PCR, the TCRdb table keeps only in-frame clones and is missing some. Of hundreds of thousands of clones detected, about an eighth appear once; the ten largest clones hold approximately 0.021%. The TCR originated in a man younger than 35 with type 1 diabetes. The sample comprised naive CD4+ T cells from blood.

The CDR3, as DNA: TGTGCCATCAGTGAGTCCGGCCAGGGAGGCTATGGCTACACCTTC. This codes for CAISESGQGGYGYTF. The chain joins TRBV10-3 to TRBJ1-2; D possibly corresponds to TRBD1 (5 bases). The V gene lost 0 bases and the J gene lost 4 bases, with 12 bases spanning the gap. Germline V lookup: CDR1 ENHRY, CDR2 SYGVKD. This CDR3 region has 15 residues.